Presented here are 23 T cell receptor beta chains from one specimen sequenced in a study of blood T cells in healthy people across ages. Together with a sample-barcoded 5' primer, a J-beta primer mix was included in a second PCR lasting about 6 to 11 cycles. TCRdb processed the 5' RACE reads anew with MiXCR; each CDR3 protein has one entry. The sample lists 1.5 million to 2 million distinct CDR3 sequences, around 42% occurring once. Material: blood. The receptors shown here come from a human donor in good health.

The genes are TRBV2 and TRBJ2-3, with no clear D. The CDR3 is 12 amino acids. With 4 bases removed from V and 4 bases from J, the gap between germline ends came to 6 bases. Germline V lookup: CDR1 SNHLY, CDR2 FYNNEI. CDR3 in DNA: TGTGCCAGCAGTGGGCCGTCAGATACGCAGTATTTT. It yields the protein CASSGPSDTQYF.

The chain is built from TRBV7-2 and TRBJ2-7; 7 nucleotides line up with TRBD2. This CDR3 has 14 amino acids. Trimming removed 0 bases from V and 3 bases from J; junction bases left unmatched: 2. Germline V lookup: CDR1 SGHTA, CDR2 FQGNSA. The chain's CDR3 is CASSLARDYYEQYF. In DNA, the CDR3 is TGTGCCAGCAGCTTAGCGAGGGACTACTACGAGCAGTACTTC.

The table lists this clonotype with many counts. V gene TRBV18 combines with J gene TRBJ2-5; unclear D gene. There are 11 residues in the CDR3. The V gene lost 8 bases and the J gene lost 1 base, with 5 bases spanning the gap. Germline CDR1 is KGHSH and CDR2 is LQKENI. The CDR3 nucleotides read TGTGCCAGCAGCCCCCAAGAGACCCAGTACTTC. Translating gives CASSPQETQYF.

V gene TRBV11-2 combines with J gene TRBJ1-2, with no clear D. Germline CDR1 SGHAT, CDR2 FQNNGV. CDR3 size: 15 residues. Trimming pared 5 bases from V and 2 bases from J, leaving 15 bases between. DNA for the CDR3: TGTGCCAGCAGCCCCAATTGGTCGCAGAACTATGGCTACACCTTC. This translates into CASSPNWSQNYGYTF.

This chain connects TRBV3-1 to TRBJ2-1; TRBD2 might be the D (6 bases). Germline V gene lookup returns CDR1 LGHDT and CDR2 YNNKEL (reference sequence). V lost 4 bases and J 2 bases, leaving 12 bases between the germline ends. This CDR3 is 15 amino acids long. The DNA for the CDR3 is TGTGCCAGCAGCCTACCGGCGGGGACCTACAATGAGCAGTTCTTC. This sequence encodes CASSLPAGTYNEQFF.

To note about this clonotype: This could be a read error, since a much larger clone is one nucleotide away. The chain combines TRBV12-3 or TRBV12-4 with TRBJ2-1, with D unclear. The CDR3 is 11 residues long. The CDR3 DNA sequence: TGTGCCCGCAGTTTTGGCAATGAGCAGTTCTTC. Translated, it gives CARSFGNEQFF.

This clonotype was seen a few times. The chain combines TRBV7-8 with TRBJ2-3; D gene uncertain. The V end lost 4 bases, the J end lost 12 bases, and 14 bases lay between the germline ends. CDR1 is SGHVS, CDR2 FQNEAQ, per germline. The CDR3 sequence is 12 residues long. CDR3 DNA sequence: TGTGCCAGCAGCTCGATAGCAGACAAACAGTATTTT. Amino acids: CASSSIADKQYF.

This clonotype was seen more than once but under ten times. The CDR3 DNA sequence: TGCGCCAGCAGCTATCAGACTAGCGGGGGCACAGATACGCAGTATTTT. This gives the protein CASSYQTSGGTDTQYF. The chain couples TRBV4-3 to TRBJ2-3; 11 nucleotides line up with TRBD2. J was trimmed by 1 base and V by 5 bases; bases with no gene match: 5. The CDR3 spans 16 residues. Germline CDR1 reads LGHNA; CDR2 reads YSLEER.

The table lists this clonotype with a few counts. V usage is TRBV6-5 and J usage is TRBJ1-5, with D possibly being TRBD1 (5 bases). This CDR3 is built from 14 residues. V was shortened by 6 bases and J by 4 bases, with 13 bases between the two germline ends. From germline, CDR1 is MNHEY and CDR2 SVGAGI. CDR3 amino acids: CASRRRQINQPQHF. CDR3 DNA: TGTGCCAGCAGGAGAAGACAGATTAATCAGCCCCAGCATTTT.

This chain's CDR3 is CSAGGGENTEAFF. The DNA for the CDR3 is TGCAGCGCGGGCGGGGGGGAGAACACTGAAGCTTTCTTT. The V gene is TRBV29-1, the J gene TRBJ1-1; maybe TRBD1 (5 bases). The germline gives CDR1 SQVTM, CDR2 ANQGSEA. The CDR3 covers 13 residues. Trimming pared 7 bases from V and 1 base from J, leaving 13 bases between.

Ten or more counts support this clonotype. The chain has TRBV29-1 and TRBJ2-5, with a weak D call TRBD1 (5 bases). This CDR3 comprises 12 residues. CDR1 and CDR2 from the germline V gene are SQVTM and ANQGSEA. Trimming took off 3 bases at V and 2 bases at J, with 7 bases between the two ends. CDR3 region: CSVDRTQETQYF. DNA for the CDR3: TGCAGCGTTGACCGGACACAAGAGACCCAGTACTTC.

The chain combines TRBV4-1 with TRBJ2-3; D ambiguous. V was clipped by 5 bases and J by 6 bases, with 18 bases between them. CDR3 length: 15 residues. Germline V lookup: CDR1 MGHRA, CDR2 YSYEKL. CDR3 protein: CASSFDWVDADTQYF. In nucleotides, the CDR3 is TGCGCCAGCAGCTTCGACTGGGTGGATGCGGATACGCAGTATTTT.

This clonotype was counted only a few times. This sequence joins TRBV7-3 and TRBJ2-1; 8 positions agree with TRBD2. Unmatched junction bases numbered 4, after V lost 5 bases and J lost 7 bases. The CDR3 loop spans 13 amino acids. CDR1 and CDR2 (germline): SGHTA, FQGTGA. The CDR3: CASSPGGRNEQFF. The CDR3 DNA sequence: TGTGCCAGCAGCCCGGGGGGGCGGAATGAGCAGTTCTTC.

The chain is built from TRBV29-1 and TRBJ1-2; weak D call: TRBD1 (6 bases). This CDR3 spans 13 amino acids. Between the trimmed V and J ends, which lost 0 bases and 8 bases, there was a span of 13 bases. CDR1 and CDR2 from the germline V gene are SQVTM and ANQGSEA. The CDR3 DNA follows: TGCAGCGTTGAAGAAGGTGGGGGCAGGGGCTACACCTTC. It encodes CSVEEGGGRGYTF. Together with reference TRBV29-1 and TRBJ1-2, the CDR3 gives the full variable domain: SAVISQKPSRDICQRGTSLTIQCQVDSQVTMMFWYRQQPGQSLTLIATANQGSEATYESGFVIDKFPISRPNLTFSTLTVSNMSPEDSSIYLCSVEEGGGRGYTFGSGTRLTVV.

This clonotype came up a few times. This chain uses TRBV12-3 or TRBV12-4 with TRBJ1-5; possible D gene TRBD1, 6 bases. The CDR3 covers 15 residues. V lost 5 bases and J lost 2, with 13 bases in between. CDR3 in DNA: TGTGCCAGCAGTGAAAGGCAGGGGCGCAATCAGCCCCAGCATTTT. It encodes CASSERQGRNQPQHF.

The chain links TRBV20-1 to TRBJ2-5; 8 nucleotides align to TRBD2. This CDR3 spans 13 amino acids. Germline V CDR1 and CDR2: DFQATT, SNEGSKA (reference sequence). Losses at the gene ends were 6 bases for V and 3 bases for J; bases not matched to a gene: 6. In DNA, the CDR3 is TGCAGTGCCCCGGGGGGGATAAAAGAGACCCAGTACTTC. Translated, it gives CSAPGGIKETQYF.

The chain is built from TRBV3-1 and TRBJ2-1, with D perhaps matching TRBD2 (6 bases). Trimming removed 1 base from V and 0 bases from J, with 10 bases in between. This CDR3 region has 16 residues. The V gene's germline CDR1 is LGHDT and CDR2 YNNKEL (reference sequence). The CDR3: CASSQGRAVSYNEQFF. The CDR3 bases are TGTGCCAGCAGCCAAGGGAGGGCAGTCTCCTACAATGAGCAGTTCTTC.

The V gene is TRBV29-1, the J gene TRBJ1-1; D is unclear. The ends were cut back, 2 bases at V and 3 bases at J, with 13 bases in the middle. There are 14 residues in the CDR3. Germline CDR1 is SQVTM and CDR2 is ANQGSEA. The CDR3 DNA is TGCAGCGTTGAACGCCGGACCAGGCACACTGAAGCTTTCTTT. This codes for CSVERRTRHTEAFF.

V is TRBV7-8 and J is TRBJ2-7, with D perhaps given as TRBD1 or TRBD2 (5 bases each). The CDR3 sequence is 14 residues long. V lost 5 bases and J 6 bases, leaving 17 bases between the germline ends. Germline V gene sequence: CDR1 SGHVS, CDR2 FQNEAQ. The CDR3 reads CASSPGTHRSEQYF. DNA for the CDR3: TGTGCCAGCAGCCCTGGGACCCACCGAAGCGAGCAGTACTTC.

On this clonotype itself: One end of the junction fails to match germline, which may point to a read error. V usage is TRBV5-6 and J usage is TRBJ2-1; 12 bases fit TRBD2. The CDR3 length is 15 residues. Germline CDR1 reads SGHDT; CDR2 reads YYEEEE. CDR3 residues: CASSTTSGGSYEPFF. CDR3 in DNA: TGTGCCAGCAGCACGACTAGCGGGGGAAGTTATGAGCCGTTCTTC. Full variable domain (outside the CDR3, taken from reference TRBV5-6 and TRBJ2-1): DAGVTQSPTHLIKTRGQQVTLRCSPKSGHDTVSWYQQALGQGPQFIFQYYEEEERQRGNFPDRFSGHQFPNYSSELNVNALLLGDSALYLCASSTTSGGSYEPFFGPGTRLTVL.

This clonotype was observed at least ten times. The chain carries TRBV29-1 and TRBJ2-1; D possibly corresponds to TRBD1 (6 bases). Germline V CDR1 and CDR2: SQVTM, ANQGSEA. Deletions cut 2 bases from V and 8 bases from J, with 13 bases between. The CDR3 length is 13 residues. The CDR3 nucleotides are TGCAGCGTTGAACAGGGGAATATGTATGAGCAGTTCTTC. The encoded protein is CSVEQGNMYEQFF.

The table lists this clonotype with a few counts. The chain is built from TRBV6-4 and TRBJ2-3; D uncertain. V was shortened by 2 bases and J by 6 bases, with 9 bases between the two germline ends. The CDR3 extends over 13 amino acids. CDR1 MRHNA and CDR2 SNTAGT come from the germline V gene. Here the CDR3 reads CASSDEGGDTQYF. CDR3 DNA: TGTGCCAGCAGTGACGAAGGTGGGGATACGCAGTATTTT.

This clonotype was found a few times. The chain has TRBV5-1 and TRBJ1-2, with 7 bases lining up with TRBD1. Germline CDR1 SGHRS, CDR2 YFSETQ. CDR3 length: 13 residues. After removal of 4 bases from V and 8 bases from J, the junction contained 8 bases not matched to a gene. The CDR3 nucleotides read TGCGCCAGCAGCCCGGACAGGACCGGGGGCTACACCTTC. Amino acid sequence: CASSPDRTGGYTF.